The text below deals with one T cell receptor (beta chain). In germline, CDR1 is KGHSH, CDR2 LQKENI. The CDR3 has 18 amino acids. The V end was cut by 2 bases, the J end by 0 bases, with 17 bases between. The sample originates from a study of blood T cell repertoires in COVID-19. As for the study in general: Samples representing acute and convalescent COVID-19 were sourced from the United States, Italy and Spain. Sources were T cells, B-cell-depleted T cells, or PBMCs; the material itself was cDNA or gDNA.

Per the study methods: Reference gene primer amplification yielded estimated nucleated cell counts. TCRdb's table, derived via immunoSEQ multiplex PCR, lists solely in-frame clones and lacks some. V and J calls and clone size follow that table, whereas D and trimming were derived from the DNA. The profile covers about 47,000 clones, with approximately 85% appearing a single time and more than 2.5% taken by the ten largest. Sequenced sample: peripheral blood. This chain connects TRBV18 to TRBJ2-4; maybe TRBD2 (5 bases). This sequence was found in a man aged 50-59 years with active COVID-19. CDR3 protein: CASSPFPLELLAKNIQYF. For the CDR3, the DNA is TGTGCCAGCTCACCATTCCCACTAGAGTTACTAGCCAAAAACATTCAGTACTTC.